These T cell receptor beta chains were read from a single sample in a study of beta chain features in type 1 diabetes. Libraries were prepared by immunoSEQ multiplex PCR; TCRdb keeps only in-frame clonotypes and omits some of them. The sample contains approximately 250,000 clones, 9.5% to 13% of which appear only once. The sequenced sample consisted of naive CD4+ T cells from blood. Source of these receptors: a man aged 25-45 years with type 1 diabetes. The CDR3 runs from the conserved cysteine through the conserved F or W. D genes are given only for firm matches. The size entry is marked missing in some rows and otherwise reads once, few, many or a size class.

j_gene,abundance,v_gene,d_gene,CDR3aa,CDR3nt
TRBJ1-1,few,TRBV7-9,-,CASRRPGTGNTEAFF,TGTGCCAGCAGGCGTCCCGGGACTGGGAACACTGAAGCTTTCTTT
TRBJ2-7,few,TRBV5-4,-,CASSSGGGTYEQYF,TGTGCCAGCAGCTCTGGGGGCGGCACCTACGAGCAGTACTTC
TRBJ1-1,-,TRBV7-9,-,CASSLGTGRVYTEAFF,TGTGCCAGCAGCTTAGGTACAGGGAGAGTGTACACTGAAGCTTTCTTT
TRBJ1-2,few,TRBV5-1,-,CASSLPGAGYTF,TGCGCCAGCAGCTTGCCAGGGGCTGGCTACACCTTC
TRBJ2-2,few,TRBV7-9,TRBD2,CASSPGVAGASNTGELFF,TGTGCCAGCAGCCCCGGGGTAGCGGGGGCCTCGAACACCGGGGAGCTGTTTTTT
TRBJ2-7,few,TRBV29-1,TRBD1,CSVQTGGQGNEQYF,TGCAGCGTTCAGACGGGGGGACAGGGGAACGAGCAGTACTTC
TRBJ2-1,few,TRBV2,-,CASRYGAAEQFF,TGTGCCAGCAGATATGGGGCCGCTGAGCAGTTCTTC
TRBJ1-1,-,TRBV2,-,CASSINTEAFF,TGTGCCAGCAGTATAAACACTGAAGCTTTCTTT
TRBJ2-7,few,TRBV7-2,TRBD1,CASSFRTGRTEQYF,TGTGCCAGCAGCTTCAGGACAGGGCGGACCGAGCAGTACTTC
TRBJ1-1,-,TRBV4-2,-,CASSQPGGNTEAFF,TGTGCCAGCAGCCAACCCGGCGGGAACACTGAAGCTTTCTTT
TRBJ1-1,-,TRBV15,-,CATSRDRDTEAFF,TGTGCCACCAGCAGAGATCGAGACACTGAAGCTTTCTTT